This T cell receptor beta chain was observed in a study of T cell repertoires in cytomegalovirus infection. Whole-study context: CMV epitopes that were recently identified and HLA-C-restricted were used alongside well-studied HLA-B-restricted ones. Public TCR beta signatures indicated both CMV infection and matching HLA type.

TCRdb analysed the reads with MiXCR anew, one entry per CDR3 protein. This table has about 400,000 distinct CDR3 sequences, about 35% appearing once. This clonotype was seen ten or more times. The antigen is not known. The junction departs from germline at one end; a sequencing error may be responsible. Findings and limits, study-wide: Totalled public TCR beta family frequency picked out people who carried CMV plus the relevant HLA.

Sequencing used cultured PBMCs, obtained from culture after CMV antigen stimulation. The source is a human donor in good health (CMV status not recorded). Some clones in this sample may be carry-over from other donors' samples.

For the CDR3, the DNA is TGTGCCAGCAGCTTGATCGAGACCTCCCACGAGCAGTACTTC. This sequence encodes CASSLIETSHEQYF. This sequence joins TRBV7-9 and TRBJ2-7; D is uncertain. From germline, CDR1 is SEHNR and CDR2 FQNEAQ (reference sequence). This CDR3 has 14 residues.